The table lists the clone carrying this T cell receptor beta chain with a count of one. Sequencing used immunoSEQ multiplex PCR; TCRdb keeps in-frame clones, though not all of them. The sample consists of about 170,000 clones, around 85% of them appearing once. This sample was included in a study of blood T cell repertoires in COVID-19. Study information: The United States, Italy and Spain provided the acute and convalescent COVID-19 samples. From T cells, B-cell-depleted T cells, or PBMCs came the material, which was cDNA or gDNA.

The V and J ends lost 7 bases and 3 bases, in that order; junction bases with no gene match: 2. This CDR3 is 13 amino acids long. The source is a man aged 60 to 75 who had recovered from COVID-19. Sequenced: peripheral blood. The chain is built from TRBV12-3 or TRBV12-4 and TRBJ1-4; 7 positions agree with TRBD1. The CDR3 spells CASTGTANEKLFF. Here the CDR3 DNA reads TGTGCCAGCACCGGGACAGCTAATGAAAAACTGTTTTTT.